This T cell receptor (beta chain) was documented in a study of lymphopenia after photon versus proton radiotherapy. Regarding the study as a whole: Proton therapy kept repertoires fairly stable, unlike photons, which gained effector/memory cells.

Profiled with immunoSEQ multiplex PCR; TCRdb holds only in-frame clones, not every one. The repertoire holds some 70,000 clones, 75% to 90% seen once, with about a tenth in the top ten. This clone was detected only once. As yet, its antigen is unknown. Per germline, CDR1 SNHLY and CDR2 FYNNEI. CDR3 length equals 17 residues. Deletions cut 6 bases from V and 2 bases from J, with 20 bases between. The sequences come from peripheral blood, collected from a patient treated with proton-based radiotherapy. The sequence was collected from an elderly man with esophageal cancer. This chain connects TRBV2 to TRBJ1-5; D is possibly TRBD1 (5 bases). In nucleotides, the CDR3 is TGTGCCAGCAGCCTTCGCCAGGACATGGATCGCAATCAGCCCCAGCATTTT. It yields the protein CASSLRQDMDRNQPQHF.